These 4 T cell receptor beta chains came from one sample sequenced in a study of PD-1 blockade in mismatch repair-deficient tumors. This table comes from immunoSEQ multiplex PCR, and its TCRdb copy is limited to in-frame clones, with some not included. The data show more than 40,000 clones, approximately 84% seen once. This specimen was peripheral blood, taken approximately 18 weeks after starting pembrolizumab. The receptors were gathered from an adult with mismatch repair-deficient cancer.

This clone has only a few counts. This sequence joins TRBV6-5 and TRBJ2-1; maybe TRBD2 (5 bases). The CDR3 has 14 amino acids. V lost 0 bases and J 12 bases, leaving 15 bases between the germline ends. Germline lookup yields CDR1 MNHEY and CDR2 SVGAGI. The chain's CDR3 is CASSYSGSGRGQFF. The CDR3 DNA sequence: TGTGCCAGCAGTTACTCGGGGTCCGGACGGGGGCAGTTCTTC.

The J gene is TRBJ2-2, the V gene TRBV5-1; 10 bases align to TRBD2. This CDR3 comprises 17 residues. The junction had 4 bases not matched to a gene; V was cut back by 0 bases and J by 2 bases. Germline CDR1 is SGHRS and CDR2 is YFSETQ. The CDR3 region has the DNA TGCGCCAGCAGCTTGGCCCTAGCGGGAGATAACACCGGGGAGCTGTTTTTT. Protein: CASSLALAGDNTGELFF.

The chain carries TRBV7-6 and TRBJ1-5, with D unresolved. Germline assignment: CDR1 SGHVS and CDR2 FNYEAQ. Trimming took 4 bases from V and 3 from J, leaving 7 bases between them. This CDR3 is 13 amino acids long. The CDR3 is CASSSTLNQPQHF. DNA of the CDR3: TGTGCCAGCAGCTCGACTCTCAATCAGCCCCAGCATTTT.

The chain couples TRBV4-1 to TRBJ1-5, with D perhaps TRBD1 (6 bases). Germline-derived CDR1 and CDR2 are MGHRA and YSYEKL. The CDR3 contains 15 residues. The V gene lost 2 bases and the J gene lost 9 bases, with 17 bases spanning the gap. CDR3 in DNA: TGCGCCAGCAGCCAATCCACAGGGAACCGGGTGCCCCAGCATTTT. It translates to CASSQSTGNRVPQHF.